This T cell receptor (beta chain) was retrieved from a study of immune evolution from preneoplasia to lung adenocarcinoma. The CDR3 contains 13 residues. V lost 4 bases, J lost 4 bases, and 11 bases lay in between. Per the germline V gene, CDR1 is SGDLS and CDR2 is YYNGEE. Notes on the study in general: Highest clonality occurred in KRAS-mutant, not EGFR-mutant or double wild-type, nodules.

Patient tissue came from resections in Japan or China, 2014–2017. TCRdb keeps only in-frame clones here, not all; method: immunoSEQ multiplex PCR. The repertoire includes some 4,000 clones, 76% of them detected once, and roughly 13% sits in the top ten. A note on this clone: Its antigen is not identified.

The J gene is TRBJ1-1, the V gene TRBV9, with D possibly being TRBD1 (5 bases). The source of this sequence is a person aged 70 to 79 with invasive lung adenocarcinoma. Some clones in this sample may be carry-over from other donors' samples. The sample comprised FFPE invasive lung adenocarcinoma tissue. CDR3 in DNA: TGTGCCAGCAGCCTCCCAGGGAGCACTGAAGCTTTCTTT. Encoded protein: CASSLPGSTEAFF.